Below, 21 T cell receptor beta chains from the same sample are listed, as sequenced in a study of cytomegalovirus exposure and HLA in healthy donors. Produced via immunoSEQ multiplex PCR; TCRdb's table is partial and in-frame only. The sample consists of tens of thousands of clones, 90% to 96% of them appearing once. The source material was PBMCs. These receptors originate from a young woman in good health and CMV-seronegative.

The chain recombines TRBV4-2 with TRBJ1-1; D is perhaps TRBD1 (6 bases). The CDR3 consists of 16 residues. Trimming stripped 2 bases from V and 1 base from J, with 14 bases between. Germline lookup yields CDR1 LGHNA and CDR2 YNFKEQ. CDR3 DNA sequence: TGTGCCAGCAGCCAACCTGCGGGGGCAGGGAACACTGAAGCTTTCTTT. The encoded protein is CASSQPAGAGNTEAFF.

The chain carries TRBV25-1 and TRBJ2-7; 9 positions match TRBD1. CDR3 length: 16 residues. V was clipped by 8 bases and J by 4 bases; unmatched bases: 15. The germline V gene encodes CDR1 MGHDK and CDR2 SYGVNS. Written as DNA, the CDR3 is TGTGCCAGCGAGATGGACAGGGGCGATCTCGTTTACGAGCAGTACTTC. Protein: CASEMDRGDLVYEQYF.

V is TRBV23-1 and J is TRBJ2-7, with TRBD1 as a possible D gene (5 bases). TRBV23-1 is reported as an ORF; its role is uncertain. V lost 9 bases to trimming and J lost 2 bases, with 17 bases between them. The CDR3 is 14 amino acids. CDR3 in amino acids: CARGRRDRAYEQYF. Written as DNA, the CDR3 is TGCGCCAGAGGGCGGCGCGACAGAGCCTACGAGCAGTACTTC.

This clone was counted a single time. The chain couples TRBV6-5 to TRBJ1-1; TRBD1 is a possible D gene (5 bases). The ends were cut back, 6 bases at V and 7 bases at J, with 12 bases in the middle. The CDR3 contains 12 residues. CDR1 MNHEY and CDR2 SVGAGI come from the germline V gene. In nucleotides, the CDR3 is TGTGCCAGCAGAGGGGCTAACGGTGAAGCTTTCTTT. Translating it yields CASRGANGEAFF.

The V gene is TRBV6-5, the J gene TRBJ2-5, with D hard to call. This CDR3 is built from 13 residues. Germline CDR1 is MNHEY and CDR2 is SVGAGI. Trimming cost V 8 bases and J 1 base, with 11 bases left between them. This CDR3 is CASRVRAQETQYF. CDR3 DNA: TGTGCCAGCCGGGTTAGAGCCCAAGAGACCCAGTACTTC.

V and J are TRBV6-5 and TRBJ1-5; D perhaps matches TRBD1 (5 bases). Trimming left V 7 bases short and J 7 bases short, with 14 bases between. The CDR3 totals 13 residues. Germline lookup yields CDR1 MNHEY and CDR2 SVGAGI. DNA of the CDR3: TGTGCCAGCACACCCACGGGGGGGCAGCCCCAGCATTTT. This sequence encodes CASTPTGGQPQHF.

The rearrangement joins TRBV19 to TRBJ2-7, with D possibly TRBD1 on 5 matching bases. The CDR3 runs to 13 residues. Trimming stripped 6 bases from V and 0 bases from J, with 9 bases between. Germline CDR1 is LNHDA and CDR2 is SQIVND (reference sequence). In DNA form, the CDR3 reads TGTGCCAGTAGCAGGACACCCTCCTACGAGCAGTACTTC. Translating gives CASSRTPSYEQYF.

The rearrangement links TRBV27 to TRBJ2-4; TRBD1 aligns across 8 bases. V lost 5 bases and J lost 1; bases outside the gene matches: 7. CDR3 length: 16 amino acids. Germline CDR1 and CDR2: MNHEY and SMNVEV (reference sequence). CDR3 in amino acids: CASSPGQGRAKNIQYF. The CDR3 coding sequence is TGTGCCAGCAGTCCAGGACAGGGCCGTGCCAAAAACATTCAGTACTTC.

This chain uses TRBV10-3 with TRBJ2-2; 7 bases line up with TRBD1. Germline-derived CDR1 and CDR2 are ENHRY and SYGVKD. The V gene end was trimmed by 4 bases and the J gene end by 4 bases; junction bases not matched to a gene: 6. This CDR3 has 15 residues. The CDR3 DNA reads TGTGCCATCAGTGGGCTGACAGGGACCACCGGGGAGCTGTTTTTT. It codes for CAISGLTGTTGELFF.

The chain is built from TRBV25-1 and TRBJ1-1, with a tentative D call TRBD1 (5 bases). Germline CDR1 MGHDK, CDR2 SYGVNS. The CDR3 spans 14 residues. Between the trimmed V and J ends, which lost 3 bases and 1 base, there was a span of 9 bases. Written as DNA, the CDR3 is TGTGCCAGCAGTGAGACAGTGAGGAACACTGAAGCTTTCTTT. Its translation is CASSETVRNTEAFF.

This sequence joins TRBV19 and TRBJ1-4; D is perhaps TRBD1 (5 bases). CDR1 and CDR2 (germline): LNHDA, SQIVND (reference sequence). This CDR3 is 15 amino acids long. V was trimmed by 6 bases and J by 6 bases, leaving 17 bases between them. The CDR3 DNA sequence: TGTGCCAGTAGCCGAATCAGGGCTACGGATGAAAAACTGTTTTTT. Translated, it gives CASSRIRATDEKLFF.

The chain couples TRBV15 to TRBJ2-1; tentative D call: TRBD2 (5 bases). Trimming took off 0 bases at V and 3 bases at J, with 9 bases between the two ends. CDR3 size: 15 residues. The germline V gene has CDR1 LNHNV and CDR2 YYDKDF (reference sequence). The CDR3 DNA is TGTGCCACCAGCAGAGATCGGGATATCTACAATGAGCAGTTCTTC. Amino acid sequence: CATSRDRDIYNEQFF.

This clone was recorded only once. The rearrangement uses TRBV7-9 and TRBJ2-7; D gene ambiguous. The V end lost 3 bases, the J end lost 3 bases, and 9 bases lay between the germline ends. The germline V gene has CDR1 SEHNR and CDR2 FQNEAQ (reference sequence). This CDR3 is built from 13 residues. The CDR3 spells CASSFAGSYEQYF. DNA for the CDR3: TGTGCCAGCAGCTTTGCTGGCAGCTACGAGCAGTACTTC.

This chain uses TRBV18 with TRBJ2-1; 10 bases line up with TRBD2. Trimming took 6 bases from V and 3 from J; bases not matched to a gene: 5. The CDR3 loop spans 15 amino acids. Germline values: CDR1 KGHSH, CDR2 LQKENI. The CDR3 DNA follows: TGTGCCAGCTCCCCCGCTAGCGGGGGCTACAATGAGCAGTTCTTC. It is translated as CASSPASGGYNEQFF.

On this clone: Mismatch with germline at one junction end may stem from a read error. CDR3 residues: CASSPGGGTEAFF. For the CDR3, the DNA is TGTGCTAGCAGCCCAGGGGGTGGCACTGAAGCTTTCTTT. The J gene is TRBJ1-1, the V gene TRBV7-7; 7 bases align to TRBD1. Germline CDR1 SSHAT, CDR2 FNYEAQ (reference sequence). The CDR3 consists of 13 residues.

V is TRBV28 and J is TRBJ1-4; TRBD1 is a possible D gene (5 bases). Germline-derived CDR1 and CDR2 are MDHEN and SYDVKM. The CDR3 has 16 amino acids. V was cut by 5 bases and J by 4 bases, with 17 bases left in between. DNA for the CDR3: TGTGCCAGCAGTCCGCCTTGGGGCTGGGGTAATGAAAAACTGTTTTTT. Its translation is CASSPPWGWGNEKLFF.

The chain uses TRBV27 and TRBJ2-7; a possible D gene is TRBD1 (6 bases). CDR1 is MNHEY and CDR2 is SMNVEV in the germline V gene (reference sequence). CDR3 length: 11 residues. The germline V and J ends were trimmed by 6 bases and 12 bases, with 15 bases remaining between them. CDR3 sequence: CASSQGSAPYF. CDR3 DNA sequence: TGTGCCAGCAGCCAGGGGAGTGCCCCGTACTTC.

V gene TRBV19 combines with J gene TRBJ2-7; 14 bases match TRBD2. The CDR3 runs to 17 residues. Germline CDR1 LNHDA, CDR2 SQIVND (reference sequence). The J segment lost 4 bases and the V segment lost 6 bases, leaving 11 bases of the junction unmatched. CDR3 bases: TGTGCCAGTAGACAAGAGGGGGGACTAGCGGGAGTGTACGAGCAGTACTTC. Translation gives CASRQEGGLAGVYEQYF. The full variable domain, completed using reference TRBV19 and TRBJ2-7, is DGGITQSPKYLFRKEGQNVTLSCEQNLNHDAMYWYRQDPGQGLRLIYYSQIVNDFQKGDIAEGYSVSREKKESFPLTVTSAQKNPTAFYLCASRQEGGLAGVYEQYFGPGTRLTVT.

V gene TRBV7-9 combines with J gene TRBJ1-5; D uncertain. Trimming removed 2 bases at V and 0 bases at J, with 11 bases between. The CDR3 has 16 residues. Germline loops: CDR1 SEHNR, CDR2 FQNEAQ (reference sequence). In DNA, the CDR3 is TGTGCCAGCAGCTTATTGCGCGGAAATAGCAATCAGCCCCAGCATTTT. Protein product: CASSLLRGNSNQPQHF.

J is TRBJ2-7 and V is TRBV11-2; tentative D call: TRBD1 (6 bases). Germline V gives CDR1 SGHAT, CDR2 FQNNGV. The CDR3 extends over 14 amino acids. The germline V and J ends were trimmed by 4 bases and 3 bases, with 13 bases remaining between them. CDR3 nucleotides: TGTGCCAGCAGCTCCCAACAGGGATACTACGAGCAGTACTTC. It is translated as CASSSQQGYYEQYF.

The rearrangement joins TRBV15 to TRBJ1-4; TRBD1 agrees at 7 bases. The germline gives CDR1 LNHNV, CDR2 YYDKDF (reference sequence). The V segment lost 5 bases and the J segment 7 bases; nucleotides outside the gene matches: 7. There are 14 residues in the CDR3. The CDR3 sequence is CATSPGGFFEKLFF. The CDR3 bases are TGTGCCACCAGCCCAGGGGGTTTTTTTGAAAAACTGTTTTTT.